This TCR beta chain was sequenced for a study of blood T cell repertoires in COVID-19. Study-wide background: PBMCs, B-cell-depleted T cells, or T cells provided the cDNA or gDNA that made up the material.

Losses at the gene ends were 5 bases for V and 1 base for J; bases not matched to a gene: 8. Germline CDR1 SGHRS, CDR2 YFSETQ. This CDR3 has 15 amino acids. Profiling relied on immunoSEQ multiplex PCR, and the TCRdb table lists in-frame clones only, not all of them. The data contain about 300,000 clones, roughly 86% of them singletons. This TCR was recovered from a man between 18 and 35 years old with active or convalescent COVID-19. This sequence joins TRBV5-1 and TRBJ2-7; TRBD1 agrees at 8 bases. Material: peripheral blood. The CDR3 coding sequence is TGCGCCAGCAGACCAGGGACAGGACCTTCCTACGAGCAGTACTTC. This sequence encodes CASRPGTGPSYEQYF.